The entry below gives a single TCR beta chain sequence along with its context. The data derive from a study of blood T cell repertoires in COVID-19. V trimming: 3 bases; J trimming: 8 bases; junction bases outside the gene matches: 15. Germline V lookup: CDR1 LGHDT, CDR2 YNNKEL (reference sequence). The CDR3 sequence is 17 residues long. Measured with immunoSEQ multiplex PCR; TCRdb has only the in-frame clones, and not every one. The sample consists of more than 150,000 clones, around 81% of them appearing once. The sample comprised peripheral blood. The chain links TRBV3-1 (or the pseudogene TRBV3-2) to TRBJ1-2; 10 bases map to TRBD1. The source is a woman older than 75 with COVID-19, enrolled during active disease. CDR3 DNA: TGTGCCAGCAGCCACCCCGGCCATAAGGGACAGGGGAGGGGCTACACCTTC. It specifies CASSHPGHKGQGRGYTF.